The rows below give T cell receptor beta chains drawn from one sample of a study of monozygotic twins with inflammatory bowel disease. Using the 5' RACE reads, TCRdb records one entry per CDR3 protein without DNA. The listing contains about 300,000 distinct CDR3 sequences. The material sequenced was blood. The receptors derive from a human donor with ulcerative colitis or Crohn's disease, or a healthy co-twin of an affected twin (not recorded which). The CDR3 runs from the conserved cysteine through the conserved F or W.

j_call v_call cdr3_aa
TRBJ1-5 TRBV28 CASSGKRQPQHF
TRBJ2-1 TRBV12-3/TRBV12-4 CASTRTGIQFF
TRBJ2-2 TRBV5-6 CASSLEWGRLYAGELFF
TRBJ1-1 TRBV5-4 CASSLLSQDTEAFF
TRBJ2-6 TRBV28 CASIGGDAGANVLTF
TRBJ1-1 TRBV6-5 CASSYGDLLEAFF
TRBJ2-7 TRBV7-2 CASSLAGFEQYF
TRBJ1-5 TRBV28 CASSPSGRGNDQPQHF
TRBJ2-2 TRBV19 CASSITSSNTGELFF
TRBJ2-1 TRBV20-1 CSALYRDAYNEQFF
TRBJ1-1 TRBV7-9 CASSLAADIVRAFF
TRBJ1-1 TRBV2 CASRGQAQNTEAFF
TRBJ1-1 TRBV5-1 CASSPGNKMNTEAFF
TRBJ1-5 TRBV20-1 CSASRGQGAHQPQHF
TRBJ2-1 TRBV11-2 CASSLRTSGGGNSYNEQFF